This T cell receptor beta chain was identified in a study of shared clonotypes between healthy human individuals. CDR1 is LNHDA, CDR2 SQIVND, per germline (reference sequence). The CDR3 runs to 15 residues. V was cut by 0 bases and J by 0 bases, with 9 bases left in between. The assay was immunoSEQ multiplex PCR, and TCRdb's table has in-frame clones only and misses some. The sample carries fewer than 400,000 clones, 74% recorded once. The receptor was derived from a man aged 25 to 40 in good health. The sequenced sample was memory CD4+ T cells sorted from blood. The subset denotes: CD45RA-negative fraction. The chain recombines TRBV19 with TRBJ2-7; D is undetermined. The chain's CDR3 is CASSIDPGSSYEQYF. DNA for the CDR3: TGTGCCAGTAGTATAGATCCCGGAAGCTCCTACGAGCAGTACTTC.